These T cell receptor beta chains were read from a single sample in a study of neoadjuvant anti-PD-1 for oral cavity cancer. The assay was immunoSEQ multiplex PCR, and TCRdb's table has in-frame clones only and misses some. This table has 15,000 or so clones, 55% to 85% appearing once. Material: PBMCs, obtained before nivolumab (anti-PD-1) treatment. Receptor source: a person aged 35 to 85 with oral cavity squamous cell carcinoma. CDR3s include the opening cysteine and the closing phenylalanine or tryptophan. D genes are given only for firm matches. The listing skips clone size in some rows; elsewhere it reads once, few, many or a size class.

j_gene: TRBJ1-3; v_gene: TRBV13; abundance: .; d_gene: TRBD1; CDR3nt: TGTGCCAGCAGCATCTACCACTGGACAGGGGGAAACACCATATATTTT; CDR3aa: CASSIYHWTGGNTIYF
j_gene: TRBJ1-5; v_gene: TRBV19; abundance: .; d_gene: .; CDR3nt: TGTGCCAGTAGTAAACAGGGTGGCGATAGCAATCAGCCCCAGCATTTT; CDR3aa: CASSKQGGDSNQPQHF
j_gene: TRBJ2-7; v_gene: TRBV7-9; abundance: .; d_gene: .; CDR3nt: TGTGCCAGCAGCTTTGGGGGCTCTATATCCTACGAGCAGTACTTC; CDR3aa: CASSFGGSISYEQYF
j_gene: TRBJ2-1; v_gene: TRBV5-1; abundance: .; d_gene: .; CDR3nt: TGCGCCAGCAGCTTGGCAGGTAACAATGAGCAGTTCTTC; CDR3aa: CASSLAGNNEQFF
j_gene: TRBJ1-5; v_gene: TRBV6-5; abundance: .; d_gene: .; CDR3nt: TGTGCCAGCAGTCAATCTGGACAGTCCAATCAGCCCCAGCATTTT; CDR3aa: CASSQSGQSNQPQHF
j_gene: TRBJ2-3; v_gene: TRBV7-7; abundance: .; d_gene: TRBD2; CDR3nt: TGTGCTAGCAGCCCCGGGACTAGCGGGGGAGATACGCAGTATTTT; CDR3aa: CASSPGTSGGDTQYF
j_gene: TRBJ1-2; v_gene: TRBV19; abundance: few; d_gene: TRBD1; CDR3nt: TGTGCCAGTATTCAAGAGGGACAGGGCGGTGGCTACACCTTC; CDR3aa: CASIQEGQGGGYTF
j_gene: TRBJ1-1; v_gene: TRBV2; abundance: few; d_gene: .; CDR3nt: TGTGCCAGCAGCGAAGCGGGTGTGCCGAACACTGAAGCTTTCTTT; CDR3aa: CASSEAGVPNTEAFF
j_gene: TRBJ1-5; v_gene: TRBV28; abundance: .; d_gene: .; CDR3nt: TGTGCCAGCAGTTCGGGACCAACAGGTCAGCCCCAGCATTTT; CDR3aa: CASSSGPTGQPQHF
j_gene: TRBJ1-2; v_gene: TRBV2; abundance: .; d_gene: TRBD1; CDR3nt: TGTGCCAGCAGCCGCGACAGGGACACTCATGGCTACACCTTC; CDR3aa: CASSRDRDTHGYTF
j_gene: TRBJ2-1; v_gene: TRBV9; abundance: .; d_gene: TRBD2; CDR3nt: TGTGCCAGCAGCGCTAACGGGGGGGCGTACAATGAGCAGTTCTTC; CDR3aa: CASSANGGAYNEQFF
j_gene: TRBJ2-3; v_gene: TRBV5-1; abundance: .; d_gene: TRBD2; CDR3nt: TGCGCCAGCAGCTTATCGCGGGAGGGCAGCGATACGCAGTATTTT; CDR3aa: CASSLSREGSDTQYF
j_gene: TRBJ1-1; v_gene: TRBV5-4; abundance: few; d_gene: TRBD1; CDR3nt: TGTGCCAGCAGCTTGGGACAGGGAGTGAACACTGAAGCTTTCTTT; CDR3aa: CASSLGQGVNTEAFF
j_gene: TRBJ1-5; v_gene: TRBV19; abundance: .; d_gene: TRBD1; CDR3nt: TGTGCCAGTAGCCCGGACAGGCCCTCGTATAGCAATCAGCCCCAGCATTTT; CDR3aa: CASSPDRPSYSNQPQHF
j_gene: TRBJ2-2; v_gene: TRBV9; abundance: .; d_gene: .; CDR3nt: TGTGCCAGCAGCGTAGGGCTAGTGGGGACCGGGGAGCTGTTTTTT; CDR3aa: CASSVGLVGTGELFF
j_gene: TRBJ2-7; v_gene: TRBV2; abundance: few; d_gene: .; CDR3nt: TGTGCCAGCATAGGTTCAGCCTTCTCTACCTACGAGCAGTACTTC; CDR3aa: CASIGSAFSTYEQYF
j_gene: TRBJ2-5; v_gene: TRBV4-1; abundance: .; d_gene: TRBD2; CDR3nt: TGCGCCAGCAGCCAATCCCTGACTAGCGGGGGCCAAGAGACCCAGTACTTC; CDR3aa: CASSQSLTSGGQETQYF
j_gene: TRBJ1-1; v_gene: TRBV6-5; abundance: once; d_gene: TRBD1; CDR3nt: TGTGCCAGCAGGTCCGGCAGACAGGGGAACACTGAAGCTTTCTTT; CDR3aa: CASRSGRQGNTEAFF
j_gene: TRBJ2-1; v_gene: TRBV27; abundance: .; d_gene: .; CDR3nt: TGTGCCAGCAGTTGGCGGACTCCCGTCGGCGGAAGCGTCACCTACAATGAGCAGTTCTTC; CDR3aa: CASSWRTPVGGSVTYNEQFF
j_gene: TRBJ2-7; v_gene: TRBV2; abundance: .; d_gene: .; CDR3nt: TGTGCCAGCAGGGACCTTCGGGGTATAGACAGCTCCTACGAGCAGTACTTC; CDR3aa: CASRDLRGIDSSYEQYF
j_gene: TRBJ2-7; v_gene: TRBV7-2; abundance: .; d_gene: .; CDR3nt: TGTGCCAGCAGCTTAACAAGCTCCTACGAGCAGTACTTC; CDR3aa: CASSLTSSYEQYF
j_gene: TRBJ1-2; v_gene: TRBV2; abundance: .; d_gene: .; CDR3nt: TGTGCCAGCAGTGAAGTTGGGGAGAGCGGCTACACCTTC; CDR3aa: CASSEVGESGYTF
j_gene: TRBJ2-7; v_gene: TRBV10-3; abundance: .; d_gene: .; CDR3nt: TGTGCCATCAGTGAGTCGAGGGGCTTAGGGGTTCCCCAGCAGTACTTC; CDR3aa: CAISESRGLGVPQQYF
j_gene: TRBJ2-3; v_gene: TRBV7-9; abundance: .; d_gene: .; CDR3nt: TGTGCCAGCAACTCAGATACGCAGTATTTT; CDR3aa: CASNSDTQYF